Listed below are T cell receptor beta chains from one sample, sequenced in a study of CD8 T cells in ankylosing spondylitis. Via MiXCR, TCRdb re-called the 5' RACE reads, giving one row per CDR3 protein. The top ten hold around 7.8% of the sample, which has roughly 280,000 distinct CDR3 sequences, around 20% seen once. Sequenced input: blood, either unsorted or a sorted T cell fraction (not recorded which). The receptors were sampled from a male donor with ankylosing spondylitis or in good health (not recorded which). Both conserved end residues are part of each CDR3. D genes are given only for firm matches.

d_gene: -
j_gene: TRBJ2-3
v_gene: TRBV10-3
CDR3aa: CAIRGLGTDTQYF

d_gene: TRBD1
j_gene: TRBJ1-1
v_gene: TRBV20-1
CDR3aa: CSARTGAVTEAFF

d_gene: TRBD1
j_gene: TRBJ2-5
v_gene: TRBV20-1
CDR3aa: CSARGNQGAKAQYF

d_gene: -
j_gene: TRBJ1-6
v_gene: TRBV15
CDR3aa: CATSRERVLSPLHF

d_gene: TRBD1
j_gene: TRBJ1-1
v_gene: TRBV15
CDR3aa: CATSSRGRIAEAFF

d_gene: -
j_gene: TRBJ2-1
v_gene: TRBV5-1
CDR3aa: CASSLAWGRGANPYNEQFF

d_gene: -
j_gene: TRBJ2-2
v_gene: TRBV6-5
CDR3aa: CASSYSRAGTNTGELFF

d_gene: TRBD1
j_gene: TRBJ1-3
v_gene: TRBV10-3
CDR3aa: CAISGQGDGNTIYF

d_gene: -
j_gene: TRBJ2-5
v_gene: TRBV9
CDR3aa: CASSSAVRGRAQETQYF

d_gene: -
j_gene: TRBJ1-5
v_gene: TRBV20-1
CDR3aa: CSAREGGDQPQHF

d_gene: TRBD1
j_gene: TRBJ1-3
v_gene: TRBV20-1
CDR3aa: CSAQSQGGDTIYF

d_gene: -
j_gene: TRBJ2-3
v_gene: TRBV5-1
CDR3aa: CASSSSSASTDTQYF

d_gene: -
j_gene: TRBJ2-3
v_gene: TRBV12-3/TRBV12-4
CDR3aa: CASTLRGWGTDTQYF

d_gene: -
j_gene: TRBJ2-1
v_gene: TRBV3-1
CDR3aa: CASSPTGTAGREQFF

d_gene: -
j_gene: TRBJ1-1
v_gene: TRBV6-5
CDR3aa: CASSYSIGSHEAFF

d_gene: -
j_gene: TRBJ2-3
v_gene: TRBV24-1
CDR3aa: CATSDLGQSTDTQYF

d_gene: TRBD2
j_gene: TRBJ2-1
v_gene: TRBV7-9
CDR3aa: CASSFSGRSPRKQFF

d_gene: TRBD2
j_gene: TRBJ2-5
v_gene: TRBV3-1
CDR3aa: CASSQGLAGKETQYF

d_gene: -
j_gene: TRBJ1-1
v_gene: TRBV3-1
CDR3aa: CASSRDGGAEAFF

d_gene: -
j_gene: TRBJ2-4
v_gene: TRBV15
CDR3aa: CATSRDQGGNIQYF

d_gene: -
j_gene: TRBJ2-1
v_gene: TRBV15
CDR3aa: CATSDRIYNEQFF

d_gene: -
j_gene: TRBJ2-1
v_gene: TRBV12-3/TRBV12-4
CDR3aa: CASSDRSSYNEQFF

d_gene: TRBD2
j_gene: TRBJ2-3
v_gene: TRBV7-3
CDR3aa: CASSPGLAGRTDTQYF

d_gene: TRBD2
j_gene: TRBJ2-1
v_gene: TRBV20-1
CDR3aa: CSAGPSGRAYNEQFF

d_gene: -
j_gene: TRBJ2-1
v_gene: TRBV20-1
CDR3aa: CSASPNWDNEQFF

d_gene: TRBD1
j_gene: TRBJ1-2
v_gene: TRBV20-1
CDR3aa: CSAHGGQGDWDGYTF

d_gene: -
j_gene: TRBJ1-2
v_gene: TRBV27
CDR3aa: CASSPWTDYGYTF

d_gene: -
j_gene: TRBJ2-3
v_gene: TRBV15
CDR3aa: CATSREQLGQGPDTQYF

d_gene: TRBD2
j_gene: TRBJ2-3
v_gene: TRBV9
CDR3aa: CASSAGLGPIAADTQYF

d_gene: -
j_gene: TRBJ1-5
v_gene: TRBV5-1
CDR3aa: CASSLTQGGNQPQHF

d_gene: TRBD2
j_gene: TRBJ2-5
v_gene: TRBV20-1
CDR3aa: CSARYPSTSGREETQYF

d_gene: -
j_gene: TRBJ1-3
v_gene: TRBV11-2
CDR3aa: CASSLQQQGLSGNTIYF

d_gene: -
j_gene: TRBJ2-1
v_gene: TRBV24-1
CDR3aa: CATSIPRAVNNEQFF

d_gene: TRBD1
j_gene: TRBJ2-1
v_gene: TRBV6-5
CDR3aa: CASSCSRQGWFNEQFF

d_gene: -
j_gene: TRBJ1-2
v_gene: TRBV29-1
CDR3aa: CSASSGQGQGYTF

d_gene: TRBD1
j_gene: TRBJ1-1
v_gene: TRBV9
CDR3aa: CASSVGDRGMNTEAFF

d_gene: TRBD2
j_gene: TRBJ2-3
v_gene: TRBV20-1
CDR3aa: CSAREGLAEQYF

d_gene: -
j_gene: TRBJ2-1
v_gene: TRBV12-3/TRBV12-4
CDR3aa: CASSFRRSSYNEQFF

d_gene: TRBD1
j_gene: TRBJ1-6
v_gene: TRBV28
CDR3aa: CASRDRERAPLHF

d_gene: TRBD2
j_gene: TRBJ2-3
v_gene: TRBV9
CDR3aa: CASSRGLAGVADTQYF

d_gene: TRBD2
j_gene: TRBJ2-1
v_gene: TRBV27
CDR3aa: CASRRAVAGGPLVNEQFF

d_gene: -
j_gene: TRBJ2-1
v_gene: TRBV5-1
CDR3aa: CASNLRDTNNEQFF

d_gene: -
j_gene: TRBJ1-1
v_gene: TRBV7-2
CDR3aa: CASSLPELTEAFF

d_gene: -
j_gene: TRBJ2-3
v_gene: TRBV5-1
CDR3aa: CASSLAGAPRGTDTQYF

d_gene: -
j_gene: TRBJ1-2
v_gene: TRBV27
CDR3aa: CASSAWTGYGYTF

d_gene: TRBD1
j_gene: TRBJ1-4
v_gene: TRBV29-1
CDR3aa: CSVAGTGGSNEKLFF

d_gene: TRBD2
j_gene: TRBJ2-3
v_gene: TRBV4-2
CDR3aa: CASSGTSDTDTQYF

d_gene: TRBD2
j_gene: TRBJ2-2
v_gene: TRBV5-1
CDR3aa: CASSLFRRGSANTGELFF

d_gene: -
j_gene: TRBJ2-5
v_gene: TRBV12-3/TRBV12-4
CDR3aa: CASRSGLRETQYF